What follows describes a single TCR beta chain. Its antigen is currently unknown. The source of the sample is a study of T cell responses to AZD1222 COVID-19 vaccine. Clones were read by immunoSEQ multiplex PCR, and TCRdb kept only the in-frame ones, dropping some. The sample yields fewer than 50,000 clones, 90% seen once. CDR3 length: 11 residues. Notes on the study in general: Females outnumbered males among donors, who were mostly white British; clonal diversity was possibly underestimated. Recipients of AZD1222 seropositive at baseline numbered only 6 or 7. Without day 14 samples, only post-peak T cell repertoires were studied.

The input for sequencing was peripheral blood, taken 28 days after the second AZD1222 dose. The chain has TRBV21-1 and TRBJ1-2. TRBV21-1 is marked as a pseudogene. The TCR was taken from an adult who received the AZD1222 COVID-19 vaccine. The CDR3 loop is CASSNGGGYTF. DNA of the CDR3: TGTGCCAGCAGCAACGGGGGTGGCTACACCTTC.